This T cell receptor beta chain derives from a study of blood T cell repertoires in COVID-19. About the research overall: The samples span acute and convalescent COVID-19 from the United States, Italy and Spain. Sources were T cells, B-cell-depleted T cells, or PBMCs; the material itself was cDNA or gDNA.

In the authors' methods: Estimation of nucleated cell counts was performed using reference gene primer amplification. The table came from immunoSEQ multiplex PCR; TCRdb's copy has only in-frame clones and leaves some out. That table supplies the V and J calls and clone size; D and trimming were determined from the DNA. The data contain tens of thousands of clones, 85% to 90% of them singletons. Trimming shortened V by 1 base and J by 6 bases, and 15 bases separated the two germline ends. CDR1 LGHNA and CDR2 YSLEER come from the germline V gene. The CDR3 spans 15 residues. V usage is TRBV4-3 and J usage is TRBJ1-1, with a tentative D call TRBD1 (5 bases). Material for sequencing was peripheral blood. This clonotype was sampled from a human donor with active COVID-19. The donor label of this sample is uncertain. CDR3 nucleotides: TGCGCCAGCAGCCAAGCCGGGGGACTTGGGCCTGAAGCTTTCTTT. Protein sequence: CASSQAGGLGPEAFF.